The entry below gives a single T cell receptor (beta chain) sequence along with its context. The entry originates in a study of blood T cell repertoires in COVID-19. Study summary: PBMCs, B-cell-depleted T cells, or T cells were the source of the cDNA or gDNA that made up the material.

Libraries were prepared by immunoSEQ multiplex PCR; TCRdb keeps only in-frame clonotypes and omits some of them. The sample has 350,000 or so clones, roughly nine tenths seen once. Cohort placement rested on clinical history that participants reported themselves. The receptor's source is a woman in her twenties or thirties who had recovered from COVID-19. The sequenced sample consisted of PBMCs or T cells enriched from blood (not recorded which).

Written as DNA, the CDR3 is TGTGCCAGCAGCTTAGGGAGGTCCGGAACAGTGGCTGAAGCTTTCTTT. It encodes CASSLGRSGTVAEAFF. V is TRBV11-1 and J is TRBJ1-1; D remains unclear. The germline V and J ends were trimmed by 1 base and 6 bases, with 18 bases remaining between them. Germline V gene sequence: CDR1 SGHAT, CDR2 FQDESV (reference sequence). CDR3 length: 16 residues.